This TCR beta chain is drawn from a study of graft-versus-host responses after intestinal transplantation. Study information: Each recipient received a multivisceral, liver-intestinal, or isolated intestinal graft. Induction with anti-thymocyte globulin, then tacrolimus and steroids for roughly 3 years, was given to all recipients. Findings of the study overall: Recipient bone marrow held GvH clones, some seen earlier in ileum or blood. Levels of circulating GvH clones at their peak were associated with early post-transplant HvG declines.

Data came from immunoSEQ multiplex PCR; TCRdb stores just in-frame clones and leaves some out. The repertoire holds more than 90,000 clones, with around nine tenths as singletons. This CDR3 is 16 amino acids long. Germline CDR1 reads SGHTS; CDR2 reads YDEGEE. The junction had 5 bases not matched to a gene; V was cut back by 4 bases and J by 0 bases. On this clone itself: What it binds is not known.

V usage is TRBV5-8 and J usage is TRBJ2-1; TRBD1 matches at 9 bases. The material was unstimulated CD4+ T cells sorted from spleen or lymph node cells, obtained before transplant. This TCR was recovered from a human donor who was the organ donor for an intestinal transplant. The CDR3 region has the DNA TGTGCCAGCAGCACAACAGGGGGCAGCTCCTACAATGAGCAGTTCTTC. The encoded protein is CASSTTGGSSYNEQFF.